This entry is about one T cell receptor beta chain. From RNA transcripts, TCR beta CDR3 regions were amplified. A set of HTBI primers served as the primers for a first-round RT-PCR of the TCR CDR3. MiXCR was run by TCRdb on the multiplex PCR reads, yielding one entry per CDR3 protein. This table has roughly 250,000 distinct CDR3 sequences, 22% appearing once. These data belong to a study of T cells in Graves' hyperthyroidism and ophthalmopathy. Disease lasting under 3 months, a NOSPECS grade of at least 4, and a Clinical Activity Score of at least 3 were features of the ophthalmopathy patients. Trimming took 2 bases from V and 7 from J, leaving 9 bases between them. The CDR3 runs to 13 residues. CDR1 and CDR2 from the germline V gene are SGHRS and YFSETQ.

Specimen: blood. This clonotype was obtained from a man aged 25 to 45 with Graves' ophthalmopathy. This chain links TRBV5-1 with TRBJ1-4; a possible D gene is TRBD1 (5 bases). The CDR3 reads CASSFGGFEKLFF. CDR3 in DNA: TGCGCCAGCAGCTTCGGGGGGTTTGAAAAACTGTTTTTT.